The rows below give T cell receptor beta chains drawn from one sample of a study of blood T cell repertoires in COVID-19. Measured with immunoSEQ multiplex PCR; TCRdb has only the in-frame clones, and not every one. Among tens of thousands of clones listed, around 81% were seen once. Material for sequencing was peripheral blood. These receptors were taken from a woman aged 65 to 85 with acute or convalescent COVID-19. Each CDR3 is given with its conserved first and last residue. The D gene is left open where the match is weak. Clone size is given for some rows only: seen once, a few or many times, or a class if the clone is expanded.

j_call,v_call,d_call,clone_size,cdr3_nt,cdr3_aa
TRBJ2-1,TRBV28,TRBD1,.,TGTGCCAGCAGTCGACAGGGAAGGAATGAGCAGTTCTTC,CASSRQGRNEQFF
TRBJ1-1,TRBV28,.,.,TGTGCCAGCAGTCCGGGAAGGTTAAGCACTGAAGCTTTCTTT,CASSPGRLSTEAFF
TRBJ2-2,TRBV5-4,TRBD2,.,TGTGCCAGCAGCCGACTAGCGGGAGGGCCAGGTGGCGGGGAGCTGTTTTTT,CASSRLAGGPGGGELFF
TRBJ2-1,TRBV27,TRBD2,.,TGTGCCAGCAGTTTATCAAATCCGGGACTAGTTTACAATGAGCAGTTCTTC,CASSLSNPGLVYNEQFF
TRBJ1-2,TRBV15,.,once,TGTGCCACCAGCAGAGGGACAGCTTATGGCTACACCTTC,CATSRGTAYGYTF
TRBJ1-1,TRBV5-1,.,many,TGCGCCAGCAGCTTGGAAGGAGGGAGCACTGAAGCTTTCTTT,CASSLEGGSTEAFF
TRBJ2-1,TRBV25-1,.,.,TGTGCCAGCAGTGAATACTCGGGAGCCTACAATGAGCAGTTCTTC,CASSEYSGAYNEQFF
TRBJ2-5,TRBV4-1,TRBD1,.,TGCGCCAGCAGCCTCCAACCCGGGACAGGTTTCCAAGAGACCCAGTACTTC,CASSLQPGTGFQETQYF
TRBJ2-5,TRBV6-2/TRBV6-3,TRBD2,.,TGTGCCAGCAGTTTCCGACTAGCGGGACCCGCCGAGACCCAGTACTTC,CASSFRLAGPAETQYF
TRBJ1-6,TRBV27,.,.,TGTGCCAGCAAACTACAGGGAGATAATTCACCCCTCCACTTT,CASKLQGDNSPLHF
TRBJ2-6,TRBV6-2/TRBV6-3,.,few,TGTGCCAGCAGCTCCCTCCGAGCGGGCACCTCTGGGGCCAACGTCCTGACTTTC,CASSSLRAGTSGANVLTF
TRBJ1-2,TRBV19,.,.,TGTGCCAGTAGTATAGGTGGGCAGGTGGCCTATGGCTACACCTTC,CASSIGGQVAYGYTF
TRBJ2-2,TRBV28,.,.,TGTGCCAGCAGTTTTGAGGCCTCGAACACCGGGGAGCTGTTTTTT,CASSFEASNTGELFF
TRBJ2-7,TRBV10-3,.,.,TGTGCCATCAGTGAGAACGGGGTCTCCTACGAGCAGTACTTC,CAISENGVSYEQYF
TRBJ2-5,TRBV5-1,.,.,TGCGCCAGCAGCTTGGCGGGAGAGACCCAGTACTTC,CASSLAGETQYF
TRBJ2-7,TRBV19,TRBD2,.,TGTGCCAGCAGACCCCGCGGGAGTTCCTACGAGCAGTACTTC,CASRPRGSSYEQYF
TRBJ2-2,TRBV6-6,.,.,TGTGCCAGCAGTTACTCGCTTCCGGGCACCGGGGAGCTGTTTTTT,CASSYSLPGTGELFF
TRBJ1-2,TRBV28,.,.,TGTGCCAGCAAATCGGACAGAGGAGCTAACTATGGCTACACCTTC,CASKSDRGANYGYTF
TRBJ2-7,TRBV7-9,.,.,TGTGCCAGCAGCTTACCCGGACAGACTCTCGGGGAGCAGTACTTC,CASSLPGQTLGEQYF
TRBJ1-2,TRBV28,TRBD1,few,TGTGCCAGCAGTCCCCGGACAGGCCGAGGCTACACCTTC,CASSPRTGRGYTF
TRBJ1-2,TRBV11-2,.,.,TGTGCCAGCAGCCCGAGGGCAGGAAGGGACTATGGCTACACCTTC,CASSPRAGRDYGYTF
TRBJ1-4,TRBV27,TRBD1,.,TGTGCCAGCAGGACGACAGGGAATAATGAAAAACTGTTTTTT,CASRTTGNNEKLFF
TRBJ1-6,TRBV6-5,TRBD1,.,TGTGCCAGCAGTTACTATGGCAGGGGGGATTCACCCCTCCACTTT,CASSYYGRGDSPLHF
TRBJ2-1,TRBV5-1,.,.,TGCGCCAGCAGACCTGAGCGCTCGGGGGTTGAGCAGTTCTTC,CASRPERSGVEQFF
TRBJ2-7,TRBV6-1,TRBD1,.,TGTGCCAGCAGTGAAGAGGGGGCTGCGAGGCAGTACTTC,CASSEEGAARQYF
TRBJ2-3,TRBV11-2,TRBD1,.,TGTGCCAGCAGCCTGCGACAGGGGAAAACAGATACGCAGTATTTT,CASSLRQGKTDTQYF
TRBJ1-2,TRBV5-1,TRBD1,.,TGCGCCAGCAAATCCCCGGGACAGGGGAACTATGGCTACACCTTC,CASKSPGQGNYGYTF
TRBJ1-4,TRBV27,TRBD1,few,TGTGCCACCGGGACAGGGAGTCTAAAACTGTTTTTT,CATGTGSLKLFF
TRBJ2-7,TRBV28,.,.,TGTGCCAGCAGTTATCCCAACGAGCAGTACTTC,CASSYPNEQYF
TRBJ2-5,TRBV11-2,TRBD2,.,TGTGCCAGCAGCTTTTCCTCTAGCGGGAGCGAGACCCAGTACTTC,CASSFSSSGSETQYF
TRBJ1-5,TRBV6-5,TRBD1,.,TGTGCCAGCAGTTTGACAGGGGAGCAGCCCCAGCATTTT,CASSLTGEQPQHF
TRBJ2-3,TRBV6-6,TRBD1,few,TGTGCCAGCAGACCCCGGACAGGGATCGCCACAGATACGCAGTATTTT,CASRPRTGIATDTQYF
TRBJ2-7,TRBV7-2,.,.,TGTGCCAGCAGCTTCATCCCGGGACTCCACGAGCAGTACTTC,CASSFIPGLHEQYF
TRBJ1-6,TRBV10-1,.,.,TGCGCCACCTCACCGGACAGATATAATTCACCCCTCCACTTT,CATSPDRYNSPLHF
TRBJ1-5,TRBV19,.,once,TGTGCCAGCGTAGTAACGGGACGCGGGGGGCTTCAGCCCCAGCATTTT,CASVVTGRGGLQPQHF
TRBJ2-1,TRBV7-8,TRBD2,.,TGTGCCAGCAGCCCCGGGACTAGCGGGAGTAGCTCCTACAATGAGCAGTTCTTC,CASSPGTSGSSSYNEQFF